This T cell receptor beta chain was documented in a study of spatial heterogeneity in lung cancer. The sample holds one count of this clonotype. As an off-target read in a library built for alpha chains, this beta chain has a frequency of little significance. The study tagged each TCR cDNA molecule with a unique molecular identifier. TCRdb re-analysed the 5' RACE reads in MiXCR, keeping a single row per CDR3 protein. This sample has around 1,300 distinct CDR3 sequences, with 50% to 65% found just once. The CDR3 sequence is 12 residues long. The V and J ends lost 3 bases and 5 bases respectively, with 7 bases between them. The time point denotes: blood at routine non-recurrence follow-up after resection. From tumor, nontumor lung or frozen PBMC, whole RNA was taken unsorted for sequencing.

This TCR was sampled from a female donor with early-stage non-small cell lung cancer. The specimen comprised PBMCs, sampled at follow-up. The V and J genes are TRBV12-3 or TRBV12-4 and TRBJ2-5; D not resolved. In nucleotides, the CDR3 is TGTGCCAGCAGTTTCATGAAGGAGACCCAGTACTTC. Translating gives CASSFMKETQYF.